This T cell receptor (beta chain) derives from a study of regulatory T cells in long-lasting Graves disease. General observations from the study: The study found lower TCR diversity in persistent Graves' patients than in newly diagnosed ones.

Investigators prepared the TCR beta libraries by applying iRepertoire HTBI primers and Arm-PCR of CDR3 regions. TCRdb fed the multiplex PCR reads into MiXCR, producing one record per CDR3 protein. The sample includes about 420,000 distinct CDR3 sequences, around 17% of them seen just once. As regards this clonotype: Its antigen is unknown.

Documented time point: newly diagnosed GD, antithyroid drugs for less than 3 months. Construction of the TCR library relied on RNA isolated from PBMCs. V gave up 6 bases and J gave up 4 bases, with 15 bases separating them. CDR3 length: 13 amino acids. CDR1 and CDR2 from the germline V gene are DFQATT and SNEGSKA (reference sequence). This sample was also put to use in a study of T cells in Graves' hyperthyroidism and ophthalmopathy.

The chain employs TRBV20-1 and TRBJ1-2; D is possibly TRBD1 (6 bases). This sample comprised peripheral blood mononuclear cells (PBMCs), obtained at new diagnosis, from a patient treated with antithyroid drugs. The clonotype comes from a woman between 18 and 29 years old with Graves disease. For the CDR3, the DNA is TGCAGTGCAGAACAGGGACTCGGCTATGGCTACACCTTC. This codes for CSAEQGLGYGYTF.